This TCR beta chain was identified in a study of identical twins. One entry per CDR3 protein results from TCRdb running MiXCR on the 5' RACE reads. The sample lists 1.5 million to 2 million distinct CDR3 sequences, 25% to 35% occurring once. Overall study findings and caveats: Cord blood beta clonotypes that were abundant carried fewer insertions, and memory repertoires showed no such trend. Interpretation of the results relied on cross-sectional statistical analysis and not on following the same donors. Out-of-frame beta sequences exhibited a weaker degree of excess twin sharing.

With 5 bases clipped from V and 7 bases from J, the junction kept 7 bases outside the gene matches. CDR1 and CDR2 from the germline V gene are DFQATT and SNEGSKA (reference sequence). This CDR3 region has 13 residues. This clonotype has a handful of counts. The antigen remains undetermined. The source is a newborn girl in good health. This chain uses TRBV20-1 with TRBJ2-7, with TRBD2 matching over 11 bases. Sequencing was carried out using cord blood. The CDR3 protein is CSAFSGRVGEQYF. The CDR3 coding sequence is TGCAGTGCTTTTAGCGGGAGGGTCGGGGAGCAGTACTTC.